One sample yielded the 29 T cell receptor beta chains listed below, sequenced in a study of OX40 agonist ivuxolimab in advanced cancers. Method: immunoSEQ multiplex PCR; TCRdb's copy keeps in-frame clones and lacks some. The repertoire holds about 100,000 clones, with around 89% as singletons. Sequenced here: CD4+ or CD8+ T cells sorted from blood, sampled in a trial of the OX40 agonist ivuxolimab. Every receptor here comes from an adult with an advanced solid tumor such as melanoma, head and neck, liver or kidney cancer.

The chain combines TRBV2 with TRBJ2-1; 13 bases align to TRBD2. CDR1 SNHLY and CDR2 FYNNEI come from the germline V gene. After removal of 9 bases from V and 10 bases from J, the junction contained 9 bases not matched to a gene. The CDR3 is 14 residues long. The CDR3 spells CASNTGLAGVEQFF. In nucleotides, the CDR3 is TGTGCCAGTAACACCGGACTAGCGGGAGTCGAGCAGTTCTTC. The full variable domain, with the rest looked up from reference TRBV2 and TRBJ2-1, is EPEVTQTPSHQVTQMGQEVILRCVPISNHLYFYWYRQILGQKVEFLVSFYNNEISEKSEIFDDQFSVERPDGSNFTLKIRSTKLEDSAMYFCASNTGLAGVEQFFGPGTRLTVL.

The chain joins TRBV21-1 to TRBJ2-7. TRBV21-1 is a known pseudogene. The CDR3 consists of 19 residues. The CDR3 sequence is CASVVEEQKTRWASYEQYF. CDR3 in DNA: TGTGCCAGCGTTGTGGAAGAACAAAAGACGAGGTGGGCATCCTACGAGCAGTACTTC.

This clone was seen just once. The chain employs TRBV21-1 and TRBJ1-2. TRBV21-1 is flagged as a pseudogene. The CDR3 loop spans 18 amino acids. Here the CDR3 DNA reads TGTGCCAGCAGCAAAGAGGGTCGGATCGGCAGCACTAACTATGGCTACACCTTC. The encoded protein is CASSKEGRIGSTNYGYTF.

The gene calls are TRBV19 and TRBJ1-4; 10 nucleotides align to TRBD1. V gave up 7 bases and J gave up 7 bases; unmatched junction bases: 9. The germline V gene encodes CDR1 LNHDA and CDR2 SQIVND (reference sequence). This CDR3 comprises 15 residues. CDR3: CASKGTGVPPEKLFF. The CDR3 nucleotides read TGTGCCAGTAAAGGGACAGGGGTACCACCTGAAAAACTGTTTTTT. The full variable domain, its missing parts supplied by reference TRBV19 and TRBJ1-4, is DGGITQSPKYLFRKEGQNVTLSCEQNLNHDAMYWYRQDPGQGLRLIYYSQIVNDFQKGDIAEGYSVSREKKESFPLTVTSAQKNPTAFYLCASKGTGVPPEKLFFGSGTQLSVL.

The chain is built from TRBV29-1 and TRBJ1-3, with TRBD1 matching over 8 bases. J was trimmed by 2 bases and V by 4 bases; bases with no gene match: 7. CDR3 length equals 15 residues. Germline values: CDR1 SQVTM, CDR2 ANQGSEA. The CDR3: CSVALGQAPGNTIYF. The CDR3 DNA reads TGCAGCGTTGCCCTGGGACAGGCGCCTGGAAACACCATATATTTT.

The V call is TRBV5-1, the J call TRBJ2-1; weak D call: TRBD2 (6 bases). CDR1 is SGHRS, CDR2 YFSETQ, per germline. This CDR3 contains 15 residues. Trimming took off 1 base at V and 8 bases at J, with 16 bases between the two ends. CDR3 sequence: CASSLQAFGSDEQFF. CDR3 DNA: TGCGCCAGCAGCTTGCAGGCCTTCGGGAGCGATGAGCAGTTCTTC.

The chain carries TRBV5-1 and TRBJ2-1; unclear D gene. V shed 4 bases and J shed 9 bases, with 14 bases lying between them. The germline V gene has CDR1 SGHRS and CDR2 YFSETQ. The CDR3 sequence is 13 residues long. In DNA form, the CDR3 reads TGCGCCAGCAGCGATATTTTAGCAGGTGAGCAGTTCTTC. Its translation: CASSDILAGEQFF.

This chain connects TRBV10-3 to TRBJ2-1; 12 bases are shared with TRBD2. The CDR3 spans 14 residues. Unmatched junction bases numbered 3, after V lost 6 bases and J lost 6 bases. Germline CDR1 and CDR2: ENHRY and SYGVKD. The CDR3 DNA reads as TGTGCCATCAGACCGGGACTAGCGGGCAATGAGCAGTTCTTC. Its translation is CAIRPGLAGNEQFF.

The V call is TRBV19, the J call TRBJ2-6; D is ambiguous. Trimming cost V 4 bases and J 4 bases, with 8 bases left between them. The germline V gene has CDR1 LNHDA and CDR2 SQIVND (reference sequence). The CDR3 has 14 amino acids. In DNA form, the CDR3 reads TGTGCCAGTAGTAACGGGTTAGGGGCCAACGTCCTGACTTTC. Protein product: CASSNGLGANVLTF.

V and J are TRBV6-1 and TRBJ2-1, with TRBD2 matching over 9 bases. The V gene's germline CDR1 is MNHNS and CDR2 SASEGT. This CDR3 comprises 16 residues. V lost 2 bases and J lost 4; bases outside the gene matches: 6. CDR3: CASSERLAGFYNEQFF. In nucleotides, the CDR3 is TGTGCCAGCAGTGAACGTCTAGCGGGGTTTTACAATGAGCAGTTCTTC.

This rearrangement joins TRBV30 to TRBJ2-2; 14 bases match TRBD2. CDR3 length: 18 amino acids. Germline-derived CDR1 and CDR2 are GTSNPN and SVGIG (reference sequence). The ends lost 3 bases at V and 8 bases at J; junction bases unmatched: 14. This CDR3 reads CAWSLKPPGLAGVGELFF. In DNA, the CDR3 is TGTGCCTGGAGCCTAAAACCTCCGGGACTAGCGGGGGTTGGGGAGCTGTTTTTT. Based on the CDR3 plus reference TRBV30 and TRBJ2-2, the full variable domain is SQTIHQWPATLVQPVGSPLSLECTVEGTSNPNLYWYRQAAGRGLQLLFYSVGIGQISSEVPQNLSASRPQDRQFILSSKKLLLSDSGFYLCAWSLKPPGLAGVGELFFGEGSRLTVL.

This clone was counted once. J is TRBJ1-6 and V is TRBV5-1; 8 positions agree with TRBD1. The CDR3 spans 14 residues. In germline, CDR1 is SGHRS, CDR2 YFSETQ. Trimming at V came to 2 bases and at J to 14 bases, leaving 9 bases not matched to a gene. The CDR3 sequence is CASSLGQGPRALHF. In DNA, the CDR3 is TGCGCCAGCAGCTTAGGACAGGGACCCCGGGCCCTCCACTTT.

This sequence joins TRBV9 and TRBJ1-5; D gene ambiguous. V was shortened by 0 bases and J by 8 bases, with 9 bases between the two germline ends. The length of the CDR3 is 13 residues. Germline-derived CDR1 and CDR2 are SGDLS and YYNGEE. CDR3 in amino acids: CASSVEPREPQHF. In nucleotides, the CDR3 is TGTGCCAGCAGCGTAGAACCCCGGGAGCCCCAGCATTTT.

J is TRBJ2-1 and V is TRBV25-1; 12 nucleotides match TRBD2. CDR1 is MGHDK, CDR2 SYGVNS, per germline. This CDR3 is 15 amino acids long. V shed 6 bases, J shed 13 bases, and the junction held 13 bases outside the gene matches. CDR3 in DNA: TGTGCCAGCAGCCCACCGGGACTAGCGGGCCACGGTCAGTTCTTC. It yields the protein CASSPPGLAGHGQFF.

The CDR3 DNA is TGTGCCTGGAGCAGACTAGGGACAGGAGGCTTTCGGAACACTGAAGCTTTCTTT. This encodes CAWSRLGTGGFRNTEAFF. The chain joins TRBV30 to TRBJ1-1; 8 bases map to TRBD1. Germline V gene lookup returns CDR1 GTSNPN and CDR2 SVGIG (reference sequence). Germline trimming cut 3 bases from V and 1 base from J; bases unmatched to any gene: 16. The CDR3 is made up of 18 amino acids.

This chain uses TRBV25-1 with TRBJ2-3; no firm D call. V dropped 5 bases and J dropped 2 bases, with 11 bases sitting between them. CDR1 and CDR2 (germline): MGHDK, SYGVNS. The CDR3 has 14 amino acids. The CDR3 DNA follows: TGTGCCAGCAGTTTCCGGACCCACACAGATACGCAGTATTTT. Its protein product is CASSFRTHTDTQYF.

The V call is TRBV7-2, the J call TRBJ2-1; 9 bases map to TRBD2. Trimming at V came to 1 base and at J to 13 bases, leaving 2 bases not matched to a gene. Germline V gives CDR1 SGHTA, CDR2 FQGNSA. The CDR3 consists of 12 residues. The CDR3 reads CASSLGRGGQFF. CDR3 bases: TGTGCCAGCAGCTTAGGGCGGGGGGGCCAGTTCTTC. The whole variable domain, remainder taken from reference TRBV7-2 and TRBJ2-1, is GAGVSQSPSNKVTEKGKDVELRCDPISGHTALYWYRQSLGQGLEFLIYFQGNSAPDKSGLPSDRFSAERTGGSVSTLTIQRTQQEDSAVYLCASSLGRGGQFFGPGTRLTVL.

This clone was observed once. The chain uses TRBV4-2 and TRBJ2-2; 7 bases map to TRBD1. V gave up 6 bases and J gave up 2 bases; unmatched junction bases: 9. CDR3 length equals 16 residues. Germline CDR1 LGHNA, CDR2 YNFKEQ. The CDR3 loop reads CASRPNRGFNTGELFF. CDR3 coding DNA: TGTGCCAGCAGACCCAACAGGGGCTTTAACACCGGGGAGCTGTTTTTT.

The chain combines TRBV2 with TRBJ1-5, with a weak D call TRBD1 (6 bases). Germline lookup yields CDR1 SNHLY and CDR2 FYNNEI. The CDR3 length is 13 residues. The germline V and J ends were trimmed by 4 bases and 6 bases, with 10 bases remaining between them. This CDR3 reads CASSAHRAQPQHF. As DNA, the CDR3 is TGTGCCAGCAGTGCTCACAGGGCTCAGCCCCAGCATTTT.

The rearrangement uses TRBV10-3 and TRBJ2-3, with D possibly being TRBD1 (6 bases). Trimming took off 4 bases at V and 2 bases at J, with 10 bases between the two ends. The germline CDR1 and CDR2 sequences are ENHRY and SYGVKD. This CDR3 is 14 amino acids long. The CDR3 bases are TGTGCCATCAGTGCCGGACAGATCACAGATACGCAGTATTTT. It is translated as CAISAGQITDTQYF.

This chain connects TRBV19 to TRBJ1-1, with no clear D. V was cut by 6 bases and J by 2 bases, with 16 bases left in between. Germline-derived CDR1 and CDR2 are LNHDA and SQIVND (reference sequence). The CDR3 runs to 15 residues. Here the CDR3 DNA reads TGTGCCAGTAGCACCTACAGTCCGGTTAACACTGAAGCTTTCTTT. Translated, it gives CASSTYSPVNTEAFF.

This chain uses TRBV2 with TRBJ1-4; tentative D call: TRBD1 (6 bases). This CDR3 region has 15 residues. Germline lookup yields CDR1 SNHLY and CDR2 FYNNEI. Trimming took 5 bases from V and 7 from J, leaving 17 bases between them. The CDR3 DNA reads as TGTGCCAGCAGTAAAGAGACAGGATGGAGTGAAAAACTGTTTTTT. It yields the protein CASSKETGWSEKLFF.

Regarding this clone: This same CDR3 is encoded by further DNA sequences in the sample. The V gene is TRBV9, the J gene TRBJ2-3; D gene uncertain. Germline V lookup: CDR1 SGDLS, CDR2 YYNGEE. V lost 0 bases, J lost 5 bases, and 4 bases lay in between. There are 12 residues in the CDR3. In DNA, the CDR3 is TGTGCCAGCAGCGTAGTTGGAGATACGCAGTATTTT. Translating gives CASSVVGDTQYF.

The sample holds one count of this clone. The chain is built from TRBV27 and TRBJ2-6; D perhaps matches TRBD1 (6 bases). The CDR3 contains 18 residues. Between the trimmed V and J ends, which lost 3 bases and 0 bases, there was a span of 15 bases. Germline assignment: CDR1 MNHEY and CDR2 SMNVEV (reference sequence). CDR3 coding DNA: TGTGCCAGCAGTTTGACGAAGCTACAGGGCTCTGGGGCCAACGTCCTGACTTTC. Encoded protein: CASSLTKLQGSGANVLTF.

This chain connects TRBV9 to TRBJ2-1; 10 positions agree with TRBD2. Germline V gene lookup returns CDR1 SGDLS and CDR2 YYNGEE. The CDR3 contains 16 residues. J was trimmed by 6 bases and V by 0 bases; bases with no gene match: 6. CDR3 nucleotide sequence: TGTGCCAGCAGCGTAGAAGTAGCGGGGGGATCCAATGAGCAGTTCTTC. Translated, it gives CASSVEVAGGSNEQFF.

This sequence joins TRBV5-1 and TRBJ1-4, with D maybe TRBD1 (6 bases). V was pared by 3 bases and J by 8 bases, with 14 bases between. The CDR3 totals 14 residues. Germline V gene data show CDR1 as SGHRS and CDR2 as YFSETQ. CDR3 amino acids: CASSSTGRYEKLFF. CDR3 DNA sequence: TGCGCCAGCAGCTCAACAGGGAGGTACGAAAAACTGTTTTTT.

The CDR3 sequence is CASSQDLGQMNTEAFF. In nucleotides, the CDR3 is TGTGCCAGCAGCCAAGATTTAGGGCAAATGAACACTGAAGCTTTCTTT. The rearrangement links TRBV14 to TRBJ1-1; no definite D call. The V gene lost 0 bases and the J gene lost 0 bases, with 11 bases spanning the gap. Germline V CDR1 and CDR2: SGHDN, FVKESK. There are 16 residues in the CDR3.

This rearrangement joins TRBV5-1 to TRBJ2-1; TRBD1 aligns across 9 bases. Trimming removed 2 bases from V and 1 base from J; junction bases left unmatched: 13. Germline V gives CDR1 SGHRS, CDR2 YFSETQ. CDR3 size: 19 residues. The DNA of the CDR3 is TGCGCCAGCAGCTTAGGGATGGGACAGGGCAGAAGTTCCTACAATGAGCAGTTCTTC. This gives the protein CASSLGMGQGRSSYNEQFF.

The chain employs TRBV6-1 and TRBJ1-1, with D hard to call. Germline values: CDR1 MNHNS, CDR2 SASEGT. The CDR3 runs 13 residues. The V and J ends lost 1 base and 6 bases respectively, with 9 bases between them. CDR3 bases: TGTGCCAGCAGTGAAGTGGCGCTGCCTGAAGCTTTCTTT. This translates into CASSEVALPEAFF.